Below, 11 T cell receptor beta chains from the same sample are listed, as sequenced in a study of shared clonotypes between healthy human individuals (dated by TCRdb to about 2020). CD8 naive samples were obtained by positive selection for CCR7 among CD45RO-negative cells, yielding a CD45RA+CCR7+ population from which TemRA cells were excluded. The method was the immunoSEQ multiplex PCR assay. TCRdb re-hosts the immuneACCESS table, in-frame sequences only. Its copies lack some clones; in the studies checked, an unresolved V gene accounts for under half of them, and the cause for the rest is not known. The sample contains about 2.1 million clones, around 93% of them found a single time. Jointly, the top ten make up about 1.7% of the sample. The sequencing input was naive CD8+ T cells from PBMCs. The cell subset or site label here, explained by the study, means: CD45RA+CCR7+. Receptor source: a man younger than 35 in good health. Some clones in this sample may be carry-over from other donors' samples.

The chain joins TRBV27 to TRBJ2-7, with no clear D. Germline V gene sequence: CDR1 MNHEY, CDR2 SMNVEV (reference sequence). Trimming removed 6 bases from V and 5 bases from J, with 20 bases in between. CDR3 size: 15 residues. The CDR3 protein is CASSFAPVEVNEQYF. DNA of the CDR3: TGTGCCAGCAGCTTCGCCCCGGTTGAGGTAAACGAGCAGTACTTC.

CDR3 amino acids: CASSLTGPGANVLTF. CDR3 DNA: TGTGCCAGCAGTCTAACCGGGCCAGGGGCCAACGTCCTGACTTTC. This rearrangement joins TRBV28 to TRBJ2-6; D remains unclear. This CDR3 is 15 amino acids long. The V gene's germline CDR1 is MDHEN and CDR2 SYDVKM. V lost 5 bases to trimming and J lost 4 bases, with 12 bases between them.

The CDR3 nucleotides are TGTGCCAGCAGCTTAACAGGGTTCCGGGAGCAGTACTTC. Translating gives CASSLTGFREQYF. This chain connects TRBV11-2 to TRBJ2-7; weak D call: TRBD1 (6 bases). From germline, CDR1 is SGHAT and CDR2 FQNNGV. Deletions cut 2 bases from V and 7 bases from J, with 12 bases between. The CDR3 extends over 13 amino acids.

The V gene is TRBV28, the J gene TRBJ2-5, with 7 bases fitting TRBD1. The CDR3 loop spans 16 amino acids. Per the germline V gene, CDR1 is MDHEN and CDR2 is SYDVKM. V dropped 1 base and J dropped 1; count of bases not matched to a gene: 6. The chain's CDR3 is CASSLFYRGSQETQYF. The DNA of the CDR3 is TGTGCCAGCAGTTTATTTTACAGGGGATCCCAAGAGACCCAGTACTTC.

In DNA form, the CDR3 reads TGTGCCAGCAGCGCGGGACAGGGAATCTACGAGCAGTACTTC. Translation: CASSAGQGIYEQYF. The chain employs TRBV5-6 and TRBJ2-5; 9 positions agree with TRBD1. The last part of the DNA fits TRBJ2-7 better; the J call may be wrong. CDR3 length equals 14 residues. Germline assignment: CDR1 SGHDT and CDR2 YYEEEE.

With regard to this clone: This same CDR3 is encoded by further DNA sequences in the sample. The chain couples TRBV7-9 to TRBJ2-7; TRBD2 is a possible D gene (6 bases). This CDR3 has 14 amino acids. V lost 3 bases and J lost 1, with 10 bases in between. CDR1 is SEHNR and CDR2 is FQNEAQ in the germline V gene (reference sequence). The CDR3 sequence is CASSFSEGSYEQYF. The CDR3, as DNA: TGTGCCAGCAGCTTTTCGGAGGGGTCCTACGAGCAGTACTTC.

The chain joins TRBV5-6 to TRBJ1-1; 9 nucleotides match TRBD1. The length of the CDR3 is 16 residues. The germline V gene has CDR1 SGHDT and CDR2 YYEEEE. V lost 0 bases, J lost 6 bases, and 9 bases stayed unmatched. DNA of the CDR3: TGTGCCAGCAGCTTGGTTTGGGACAGGGAATTTGCTGAAGCTTTCTTT. Translation gives CASSLVWDREFAEAFF.

As to this clone: In the same sample, other DNA sequences code for this CDR3. This chain connects TRBV28 to TRBJ2-7, with D uncertain. The CDR3 consists of 12 residues. Per the germline V gene, CDR1 is MDHEN and CDR2 is SYDVKM. V lost 6 bases and J lost 2, with 8 bases in between. The DNA of the CDR3 is TGTGCCAGCAGCCTCAGCGCCTACGAGCAGTACTTC. It translates to CASSLSAYEQYF.

This clone showed up just once. The chain is built from TRBV7-6 and TRBJ2-3, with 8 bases matching TRBD2. V shed 5 bases, J shed 5 bases, and the junction held 9 bases outside the gene matches. CDR3 length: 15 residues. Germline V gene data show CDR1 as SGHVS and CDR2 as FNYEAQ. The CDR3 DNA reads TGTGCCAGCAGCCCAGGCACGGGAGGGATAGATACGCAGTATTTT. Translating it yields CASSPGTGGIDTQYF.

The V call is TRBV7-2, the J call TRBJ1-2; D possibly corresponds to TRBD1 (6 bases). The CDR3 has 13 residues. Trimming removed 5 bases from V and 10 bases from J, with 17 bases in between. Germline V gives CDR1 SGHTA, CDR2 FQGNSA. The CDR3 coding sequence is TGTGCCAGCAGCCCGGGGGCAAACAGGGCCTACACCTTC. It encodes CASSPGANRAYTF.

V gene TRBV15 combines with J gene TRBJ1-4; D is possibly TRBD1 (6 bases). The CDR3 runs to 15 residues. Trimming stripped 1 base from V and 6 bases from J, with 12 bases between. Germline assignment: CDR1 LNHNV and CDR2 YYDKDF (reference sequence). CDR3 in amino acids: CATSRGWGRDEKLFF. The CDR3 DNA follows: TGTGCCACCAGCAGAGGATGGGGGCGGGATGAAAAACTGTTTTTT.